The T cell receptor (beta chain) described here comes from a study of cytomegalovirus exposure and HLA in healthy donors (dated by TCRdb to the late 2010s). Background on the whole study: An earlier analysis of approximately 640 of the donors reported 250 to 350 Gb of sequence data and approximately 110 million unique TCR beta sequences from 150 million to 200 million T cells. Class I and class II HLA loci were covered by the typing at four-digit resolution. A later analysis re-analyzed previously published TCR beta repertoires from 666 donors and added high-resolution HLA genotyping to study TCR occurrence patterns. Besides the first cohort of approximately 710 subjects, a separate validation cohort made up of roughly 120 different subjects was used. Five DR-DQ haplotypes were treated as single units for association and clustering because of strong linkage in the cohort. In the later analysis, no new phenotypic data were used to find candidate immune exposures; instead, reliance was placed on TCR beta sequences and their occurrence across donors. High-throughput TCR immunosequencing, statistical association of individual TCRs with disease status, and machine learning were combined to predict cytomegalovirus infection status. A later genetic analysis used genome-wide SNP genotypes for about 65% of the roughly 700 donors, treating that subset as a discovery cohort. The study profiled the T cell repertoires of 500 to 800 subjects by immunosequencing and related them to cytomegalovirus serostatus. An early release that covered roughly 600 HLA-typed donors contained approximately 290 gigabases of sequencing data and around 85 million unique TCR sequences. The number of donors typed differed by locus, with roughly 620-640 for A, B, C, DRB1 and DQB1, more than 500 for DQA1, over 600 for DPA1, and some 470 for DPB1. The study aimed to test whether signatures of past pathogen exposure could be identified by cataloging public T cell receptors. An earlier analysis of more than 450 of the donors used high-throughput TCR beta sequencing to judge whether each TCR beta V gene segment behaved as functional or pseudogenic. Among roughly 400 genotyped donors of the cohort, an average of roughly 230,000 unique TCR beta nucleotide sequences was sequenced per donor, of which about 18% were non-productive. All discovery cohort repertoires had been generated using a single sequencing platform. Donor age, sex, ethnicity and CMV serostatus were collected together with the repertoire data. The genetic ancestry cluster associated with self-reported Caucasian donors included roughly 84% of the approximately 430 genotyped donors. The paper's findings and limits, for the study overall: Because HLA typing was unavailable for some donors at each locus, only the typed subset was used in association tests. When HLA alleles, especially DR and DQ, strongly co-occurred, TCR associations were difficult to assign to individual alleles. Correlated functional status among segregating V segments might be attributable to linkage disequilibrium, but an unknown experimental factor could not be ruled out. A cluster of highly shared sequence variants was judged likely to represent a technical artifact of the sequencing pipeline. According to a later analysis, parvovirus B19, influenza, CMV and Epstein-Barr virus appeared linked to several top co-occurrence clusters. This cohort had only TCR beta chains sequenced, and the lack of alpha or paired-chain data limited which features could be detected. A later analysis found that most CMV-associated TCR beta chains appeared HLA-restricted, with HLA associations seemingly driven largely by CMV exposure. According to the authors, the approach could potentially be generalized to other disease states and immunological phenotypes. While some public TCRs were present in many individuals, most TCR sequences turned up only very rarely across donors. Presence/absence analyses assumed roughly uniform sequencing depth across donors, an assumption that may not hold. At a false discovery rate of 0.05, a later analysis linked around 17,000 TCR beta sequences to specific HLA alleles. A later genetic analysis reported fewer N-insertions in productive TCRs among donors in an Asian-associated ancestry cluster than the approximately 670-donor mean. The 87-base-pair reads could not distinguish some IMGT-functional V segments, including TRBV6-2 and TRBV6-3, so those segments were excluded. Three of the identified cytomegalovirus-associated TCR beta chains were confirmed in vitro to be specific for cytomegalovirus antigens. In a later analysis, HLA-associated TCR beta chains were found to be more clonally expanded and to have lower generation probabilities than equally common non-associated chains. In an earlier analysis of approximately 590 of the donors, most TCR beta V segments appeared in productive rearrangements about 87% or about 30% of the time, broadly matching IMGT annotations. In a later analysis, the rate of TCR association differed among HLA loci, with DRB1 alleles having the most associated TCRs and HLA-C alleles having the fewest. In the study, around 150 TCR beta chains were listed as associated with cytomegalovirus. The classifier was reported to diagnose cytomegalovirus status with high specificity and sensitivity in both the original cohort and the validation cohort. In a later genetic analysis, a missense DCLRE1C variant was associated with V-gene and J-gene trimming of TCR beta chains, and the association was replicated in an independent cohort. A further reported finding was that TCR beta sequences accurately predicted the HLA-A and HLA-B alleles for most subjects in the first cohort. Immune exposure information for the cohort was limited to CMV serostatus. Because counts were too low, some 16 rarely observed V segments, including chromosome 9 orphons, were excluded from the earlier analysis of around 640 of the donors.

The library was obtained by the immunoSEQ multiplex PCR assay. A mixture of 60 forward primers for TCR Vbeta segments and 13 reverse primers for TCR Jbeta segments was used in the multiplex PCR. The CDR3 region of rearranged TCR beta genes was amplified from genomic DNA with a multiplex PCR assay. Amplified TCR beta libraries were sequenced as 87-base-pair reads on the Illumina HiSeq System. On the study's bioinformatics: A later analysis counted some 74 million unique TCR beta chains across the 650 to 700 repertoires, and 10 million to 12 million of these chains were shared by at least two donors. A nearest-neighbor algorithm error-corrected the raw reads and collapsed the reads into unique sequences, merging closely related sequences to remove PCR and sequencing errors. CDR3 sequences were aligned to IMGT reference sequences to assign V, D and J gene segments. For a sequence to be retained, a match of at least six nucleotides to both a V gene segment and a J gene segment was required. A rearrangement was called productive if the CDR3 had no stop codons and remained in frame with V and J, and every other rearrangement was called non-productive. Following IMGT convention, CDR3 was defined as the stretch from the second conserved V-encoded cysteine to the conserved J-encoded phenylalanine. The earlier analysis of roughly 590 of the donors excluded any sequence lacking an unambiguous match to a single V gene segment. In an earlier analysis of some 590 of the donors, V segments were called functional above 56.7% productive rearrangements and were called segregating when the between-donor standard deviation exceeded 5%. A statistical classification framework was built to diagnose cytomegalovirus status from the catalog of TCR beta chain sequences. In a later analysis, V and J genes were assigned by comparing TCR nucleotide sequences against IMGT/GENE-DB human TR gene sequences. In a later analysis, CDR3 sequences and most-parsimonious VDJ recombination scenarios were assigned using the TCRdist pipeline. In a later analysis, each TCR beta chain was defined by its CDR3 amino acid sequence together with its V-gene family, and reads lacking a unique V-gene family were excluded. To address suspected cross-contamination and a sequencing artifact, a later analysis removed 592 highly shared, low-generation-probability nucleotide sequences. In a later analysis, a clonal expansion index was calculated for each public chain from normalized within-repertoire ranks of inferred template counts. In a later analysis, generation probabilities were computed using a VDJ recombination model fitted to out-of-frame rearrangements, and the results were checked against IGoR. A later analysis scored TCR-TCR, TCR-HLA and TCR-CMV co-occurrence with hypergeometric tests, applying a repertoire-size bias correction to TCR pairs. In a later analysis, false discovery rates were estimated by permuting HLA or CMV assignments 20 times. In a later analysis, co-occurring TCRs were grouped using DBSCAN, with TCRdist sequence similarity added in when clustering inside HLA-allele-positive subsets. For co-occurrence clustering, repertoires with fewer than 30,000 or more than 120,000 public chains were excluded, along with roughly 5 repertoires with anomalous nucleotide sharing. TCRdb's version of the immuneACCESS table is confined to in-frame rearrangements and falls short of the full clone set. An unresolved V gene accounts for under half of the shortfall where checked; the remainder is of unknown origin. Clonal size and the V and J genes are those of that table, whereas D and trimming came from the DNA. The sample contains about 110,000 clones, roughly three quarters of them found a single time. About 6.8% of the sample belongs to the ten largest clones.

On this clone itself: The antigen it recognizes is unknown. The record has no base qualities; no much larger clone is one base away.

The cohort was made up of roughly 670 healthy bone marrow donors. All cohort members were sampled while nominally healthy, although unrecorded immune exposures were likely present. The donor was CMV seropositive and belonged to the group of 250 to 300 seropositive cohort members. A peripheral blood sample was provided by each donor, and peripheral blood mononuclear cells were used for TCR beta sequencing. Genomic DNA was extracted from the blood cell samples with the Qiagen DNeasy Blood Extraction Kit. The junction carries 12 bases between V and J, which are trimmed by 1 base and 8 bases respectively. The CDR3 runs 14 residues from the cysteine to the phenylalanine. Only the CDR3 portion is preserved as DNA: 42 bases, with reading frame beginning at the first base. CDR1 is given as SGHVS and CDR2 as FQNEAQ, both from the germline V gene.

The TCR originated in a man younger than 45 in good health and CMV-seropositive. Sequencing was carried out using PBMCs. The chain couples TRBV7-8 to TRBJ2-1; TRBD2 is a weak D gene call, 5 bases matching. The nucleotide sequence reads TGTGCCAGCAGCTTAGGGTTAGCGCGCGATGAGCAGTTCTTC. Translated, it reads CASSLGLARDEQFF.